A single TCR beta chain is shown here with its context. The antigen remains undetermined. It was with 60 Vbeta and 13 Jbeta primers that the PCR ran. The data were produced by immunoSEQ multiplex PCR, yet TCRdb's version contains in-frame clones alone and is incomplete. The sample has over 100,000 clones; 76% are singletons. This sample stems from a study of cytomegalovirus exposure and HLA in healthy donors. Study summary: Clustering assigned 70% to 90% of the roughly 400 genotyped donors to the Caucasian-associated ancestry cluster. Findings and caveats of the study: Accurate predictions that matched the HLA-A and HLA-B alleles of most subjects were reportedly made from TCR beta sequences. The records held CMV serostatus as the only immune exposure information. Equally common other TCR beta chains were less clonally expanded than HLA-associated ones, a later analysis found.

The source of this sequence is a woman aged 50 to 65 in good health and CMV-seropositive. The sequencing sample was made of PBMCs.

The CDR3 DNA reads TGCGCCAGCAGCTTGGGCCCGGTCTTCTACGAGCAGTACTTC. This sequence encodes CASSLGPVFYEQYF. The rearrangement uses TRBV5-1 and TRBJ2-7; D gene uncertain. CDR3 length equals 14 residues. V lost 0 bases to trimming and J lost 3 bases, with 10 bases between them. Germline CDR1 and CDR2: SGHRS and YFSETQ.